The 5 T cell receptor beta chains below come from one sample, sequenced in a study of blood T cell repertoires in COVID-19. This table comes from immunoSEQ multiplex PCR, and its TCRdb copy is limited to in-frame clones, with some not included. The data contain 20,000 to 25,000 clones, 80% to 90% of them singletons. Sequenced material: peripheral blood. These receptor sequences come from a human donor with active COVID-19. The donor label of this sample is uncertain.

The J gene is TRBJ2-1, the V gene TRBV5-6, with 9 bases that match TRBD2. The CDR3 consists of 18 residues. V shed 0 bases, J shed 3 bases, and the junction held 10 bases outside the gene matches. Per the germline V gene, CDR1 is SGHDT and CDR2 is YYEEEE. In nucleotides, the CDR3 is TGTGCCAGCAGCTTGGCCCTAGCGGGGAGGGTGCTCTACAATGAGCAGTTCTTC. This gives the protein CASSLALAGRVLYNEQFF.

The V gene is TRBV4-1, the J gene TRBJ2-5, with 8 bases lining up with TRBD1. Germline values: CDR1 MGHRA, CDR2 YSYEKL. With 1 base clipped from V and 4 bases from J, the junction kept 8 bases outside the gene matches. The CDR3 runs to 16 residues. CDR3 loop: CASSQAPGQAGETQYF. The CDR3 DNA follows: TGCGCCAGCAGCCAAGCCCCGGGACAGGCGGGAGAGACCCAGTACTTC.

The V call is TRBV3-1 (or the pseudogene TRBV3-2), the J call TRBJ2-7; 9 nucleotides line up with TRBD1. Trimming removed 6 bases from V and 3 bases from J; junction bases left unmatched: 9. Germline values: CDR1 LGHDT, CDR2 YNNKEL (reference sequence). This CDR3 region has 15 residues. CDR3: CASRPTGGLFYEQYF. CDR3 nucleotides: TGTGCCAGCAGACCTACAGGGGGCCTTTTCTACGAGCAGTACTTC.

The chain carries TRBV28 and TRBJ1-5; 7 nucleotides agree with TRBD1. CDR3 length: 16 amino acids. CDR1 MDHEN and CDR2 SYDVKM come from the germline V gene. V shed 6 bases, J shed 3 bases, and the junction held 11 bases outside the gene matches. CDR3 sequence: CASRLTGVSDNQPQHF. In DNA, the CDR3 is TGTGCCAGCAGACTTACAGGGGTTAGTGACAATCAGCCCCAGCATTTT.

The sample holds one count of this clone. The rearrangement links TRBV7-9 to TRBJ2-5; D gene uncertain. The CDR3 spans 13 residues. Germline CDR1 SEHNR, CDR2 FQNEAQ (reference sequence). Between the trimmed V and J ends, which lost 2 bases and 2 bases, there was a span of 6 bases. The CDR3 DNA reads as TGTGCCAGCAGCTTACCCCCTCAAGAGACCCAGTACTTC. This encodes CASSLPPQETQYF.